The rows below give T cell receptor beta chains drawn from one sample of a study of human T cells and chemical hapten exposure. Via MiXCR, TCRdb re-called the RACE reads, giving one row per CDR3 protein. The sample shows under 150,000 distinct CDR3 sequences, roughly an eighth of them seen only once. The sample in question was whole blood, obtained in connection with sensitization to the hapten diphenylcyclopropenone (DPC). Receptors originate from a woman in her 50s with alopecia areata. Some clones in this sample may be carry-over from other donors' samples. Both conserved end residues are part of each CDR3. The D gene is left open where the match is weak. A row's size may be missing; if present it is once, few, many or a size class.

CASSLERWEQYF | TGTGCCAGCAGCTTAGAGCGTTGGGAGCAGTACTTC | TRBJ2-7 | - | many | TRBV11-2
CASSSTMGAEAFF | TGTGCCAGCAGCTCGACAATGGGGGCTGAAGCTTTCTTT | TRBJ1-1 | - | - | TRBV5-8
CASSLLQINEKLFF | TGTGCCAGCAGCTTGCTTCAGATTAATGAAAAACTGTTTTTT | TRBJ1-4 | - | many | TRBV5-5
CASSFLQGFLSGANVLTF | TGTGCCAGCAGTTTCCTACAGGGTTTTTTATCTGGGGCCAACGTCCTGACTTTC | TRBJ2-6 | - | many | TRBV27
CASSLGKLRGSTDTQYF | TGTGCCAGCAGCTTAGGGAAATTGCGAGGTTCCACAGATACGCAGTATTTT | TRBJ2-3 | - | - | TRBV7-9
CASRRDTQYF | TGTGCCAGCAGACGGGATACGCAGTATTTT | TRBJ2-3 | - | - | TRBV28
CASSATSTGGEWQPQHF | TGTGCCAGCAGCGCCACCTCGACAGGGGGCGAGTGGCAGCCCCAGCATTTT | TRBJ1-5 | TRBD1 | - | TRBV7-9
CASSSSGGANEQFF | TGTGCCAGCAGTAGTAGCGGGGGGGCCAATGAGCAGTTCTTC | TRBJ2-1 | TRBD2 | few | TRBV12-3/TRBV12-4
CATRGGTNTGELFF | TGTGCCACCAGGGGGGGAACGAACACCGGGGAGCTGTTTTTT | TRBJ2-2 | - | - | TRBV24-1
CATWGATYEQYF | TGTGCAACTTGGGGGGCGACCTACGAGCAGTACTTC | TRBJ2-7 | - | - | TRBV28
CASSWTETGELFF | TGTGCCAGCAGCTGGACAGAGACCGGGGAGCTGTTTTTT | TRBJ2-2 | - | few | TRBV7-6
CASSRDSLNYGYTF | TGTGCCAGCAGCAGGGACAGCTTGAACTATGGCTACACCTTC | TRBJ1-2 | TRBD1 | many | TRBV7-8
CASRPRLAGSYEQYF | TGTGCCAGCAGGCCCAGACTAGCGGGATCCTACGAGCAGTACTTC | TRBJ2-7 | TRBD2 | many | TRBV7-2
CASGHIISGNTIYF | TGCGCCAGCGGCCACATTATCTCTGGAAACACCATATATTTT | TRBJ1-3 | - | - | TRBV10-2
CASSPLNRAGELFF | TGTGCCAGCAGCCCATTGAATAGAGCCGGGGAGCTGTTTTTT | TRBJ2-2 | - | - | TRBV9
CSVEDLGTSGGSSGANVLTF | TGCAGCGTTGAAGACCTCGGGACTAGCGGGGGCTCCTCTGGGGCCAACGTCCTGACTTTC | TRBJ2-6 | TRBD2 | many | TRBV29-1
CASSDRAIYEQYF | TGCGCCAGCAGTGACAGGGCCATCTACGAGCAGTACTTC | TRBJ2-7 | - | many | TRBV10-2
CASSQDTGRGADTQYF | TGCGCCAGCAGCCAGGACACTGGGCGGGGGGCAGATACGCAGTATTTT | TRBJ2-3 | TRBD2 | few | TRBV4-3
CASSPFGTNEKLFF | TGTGCCAGCAGCCCTTTTGGGACTAATGAAAAACTGTTTTTT | TRBJ1-4 | - | - | TRBV12-3/TRBV12-4
CATQWGAYEQYF | TGTGCCACCCAATGGGGGGCCTACGAGCAGTACTTC | TRBJ2-7 | - | many | TRBV7-9
CASSYGTGYGMIF | TGTGCCAGCAGTTACGGGACAGGGTATGGAATGATTTTT | TRBJ1-4 | TRBD1 | - | TRBV27
CASSKEGLTGFNQPQHF | TGTGCCAGCAGCAAGGAGGGGCTTACAGGATTCAATCAGCCCCAGCATTTT | TRBJ1-5 | - | many | TRBV21-1
CASSLSGQGVDSPLHF | TGCGCCAGCAGCTTGAGCGGACAGGGGGTGGATTCACCCCTCCACTTT | TRBJ1-6 | TRBD1 | few | TRBV5-1
CASSLVVYEQFF | TGCGCCAGCAGCTTGGTTGTCTATGAGCAGTTCTTC | TRBJ2-1 | - | many | TRBV5-1
CASSLTLAGSAYEQYF | TGTGCCAGCAGCTTAACACTAGCGGGATCAGCCTACGAGCAGTACTTC | TRBJ2-7 | TRBD2 | few | TRBV7-2
CASTTHGRQNEQFF | TGTGCCAGTACCACGCACGGCAGGCAGAATGAGCAGTTCTTC | TRBJ2-1 | - | - | TRBV19
CASSQPGQGSSGANVLTF | TGTGCCAGCAGCCAACCGGGACAGGGTTCTTCTGGGGCCAACGTCCTGACTTTC | TRBJ2-6 | TRBD1 | - | TRBV7-9
CASSTRDRSFYEQYF | TGTGCCAGCAGCACCCGGGACAGAAGTTTCTACGAGCAGTACTTC | TRBJ2-7 | TRBD1 | - | TRBV11-2
CASSPRERSGNTEAFF | TGTGCCAGCTCACCCCGGGAACGGTCAGGGAACACTGAAGCTTTCTTT | TRBJ1-1 | - | - | TRBV18
CASRQDEQGISAEAFF | TGCGCCAGCAGACAAGATGAACAGGGAATTTCTGCTGAAGCTTTCTTT | TRBJ1-1 | - | - | TRBV4-3
CASSLSFRRGSYEQYF | TGTGCCAGCAGTTTAAGCTTTCGGCGGGGGTCCTACGAGCAGTACTTC | TRBJ2-7 | TRBD2 | few | TRBV28
CSASGDFASGMWEQYF | TGCAGTGCTAGTGGTGACTTCGCTAGCGGGATGTGGGAGCAGTACTTC | TRBJ2-7 | TRBD2 | - | TRBV20-1
CSASYGTGPYTGELFF | TGCAGCGCAAGTTACGGGACAGGACCATACACCGGGGAGCTGTTTTTT | TRBJ2-2 | TRBD1 | - | TRBV29-1
CASSQRHTDTQYF | TGTGCCAGCAGCCAGCGACACACCGATACGCAGTATTTT | TRBJ2-3 | - | few | TRBV16
CASSYSGRVGQPQHF | TGTGCCAGCAGTTACTCAGGCCGGGTCGGACAGCCCCAGCATTTT | TRBJ1-5 | - | many | TRBV6-2/TRBV6-3
CASSADRAGQPQHF | TGTGCCAGCAGTGCCGACAGGGCGGGTCAGCCCCAGCATTTT | TRBJ1-5 | TRBD1 | - | TRBV7-2